Shown below are 20 T cell receptor beta chains from a single sample sequenced in a study of blood T cell repertoires in COVID-19. TCRdb's copy holds only in-frame clones and misses some; the assay was immunoSEQ multiplex PCR. The sample shows over 200,000 clones, around 80% of them seen only once. Sequencing was performed on peripheral blood. The receptor set was obtained from a woman aged 45-59 years with acute or convalescent COVID-19.

The chain uses TRBV4-1 and TRBJ1-2, with 8 bases fitting TRBD1. Germline CDR1 MGHRA, CDR2 YSYEKL. The CDR3 length is 15 residues. V shed 3 bases, J shed 7 bases, and the junction held 10 bases outside the gene matches. The CDR3 DNA is TGCGCCAGCAGCCAGGACAGGGCCCCTCGGGGTGGCTACACCTTC. Its translation is CASSQDRAPRGGYTF.

The chain joins TRBV5-1 to TRBJ2-7; 9 bases match TRBD2. The junction had 6 bases not matched to a gene; V was cut back by 4 bases and J by 1 base. CDR3 length: 15 residues. Germline-derived CDR1 and CDR2 are SGHRS and YFSETQ. The CDR3 protein is CASSPRGGASYEQYF. The CDR3 nucleotides are TGCGCCAGCAGCCCGCGCGGGGGGGCTTCCTACGAGCAGTACTTC. Supplemented by reference TRBV5-1 and TRBJ2-7, the full variable domain reads KAGVTQTPRYLIKTRGQQVTLSCSPISGHRSVSWYQQTPGQGLQFLFEYFSETQRNKGNFPGRFSGRQFSNSRSEMNVSTLELGDSALYLCASSPRGGASYEQYFGPGTRLTVT.

This chain links TRBV29-1 with TRBJ2-1, with 8 bases lining up with TRBD2. CDR1 and CDR2 from the germline V gene are SQVTM and ANQGSEA. V lost 3 bases to trimming and J lost 0 bases; unmatched junction nucleotides: 10. The CDR3 length is 17 residues. CDR3 in amino acids: CSVDPVVAGSSYNEQFF. The CDR3 DNA reads as TGCAGCGTTGACCCCGTGGTAGCGGGGAGCTCCTACAATGAGCAGTTCTTC.

This clone was observed a single time. The chain's CDR3 is CASSFNHQGANEQFF. The CDR3 nucleotides read TGTGCCAGCAGCTTTAACCACCAGGGGGCGAATGAGCAGTTCTTC. This chain joins TRBV3-1 (or the pseudogene TRBV3-2) and TRBJ2-1; 8 bases are a match to TRBD1. V dropped 5 bases and J dropped 7; count of bases not matched to a gene: 10. This CDR3 is 15 amino acids long. The germline gives CDR1 LGHDT, CDR2 YNNKEL (reference sequence).

The chain joins TRBV27 to TRBJ2-3, with 15 bases matching TRBD2. Trimming took 2 bases from V and 6 from J; bases not matched to a gene: 0. The germline V gene has CDR1 MNHEY and CDR2 SMNVEV (reference sequence). The CDR3 sequence is 15 residues long. The CDR3 region has the DNA TGTGCCAGCAGTTTAGGACTAGCGGGAGGGGATACGCAGTATTTT. It specifies CASSLGLAGGDTQYF.

This clone occurred once. V gene TRBV15 combines with J gene TRBJ1-5; D is ambiguous. CDR1 LNHNV and CDR2 YYDKDF come from the germline V gene (reference sequence). Trimming took off 8 bases at V and 0 bases at J, with 5 bases between the two ends. CDR3 length: 12 amino acids. As DNA, the CDR3 is TGTGCCACCTCCAATAGCAATCAGCCCCAGCATTTT. It codes for CATSNSNQPQHF. Full variable domain (missing parts from reference TRBV15 and TRBJ1-5): DAMVIQNPRYQVTQFGKPVTLSCSQTLNHNVMYWYQQKSSQAPKLLFHYYDKDFNNEADTPDNFQSRRPNTSFCFLDIRSPGLGDTAMYLCATSNSNQPQHFGDGTRLSIL.

The rearrangement links TRBV19 to TRBJ1-2; 8 bases align to TRBD1. Trimming took 5 bases from V and 4 from J; bases not matched to a gene: 6. The CDR3 is 14 amino acids. The V gene's germline CDR1 is LNHDA and CDR2 SQIVND (reference sequence). CDR3 coding DNA: TGTGCCAGTAGTCCCGTAGGACAGGGCTATGGCTACACCTTC. As protein: CASSPVGQGYGYTF. Looking up the rest from reference TRBV19 and TRBJ1-2 gives the full variable domain: DGGITQSPKYLFRKEGQNVTLSCEQNLNHDAMYWYRQDPGQGLRLIYYSQIVNDFQKGDIAEGYSVSREKKESFPLTVTSAQKNPTAFYLCASSPVGQGYGYTFGSGTRLTVV.

The V call is TRBV29-1, the J call TRBJ1-1, with 8 positions matching TRBD1. The length of the CDR3 is 12 residues. Germline-derived CDR1 and CDR2 are SQVTM and ANQGSEA. V lost 7 bases to trimming and J lost 1 base; unmatched junction nucleotides: 2. The CDR3 sequence: CSGDRGNTEAFF. The CDR3 coding sequence is TGCAGCGGTGACAGGGGGAACACTGAAGCTTTCTTT.

The V gene is TRBV12-3 or TRBV12-4, the J gene TRBJ2-3, with D tentatively TRBD2 (6 bases). V lost 5 bases and J 5 bases, leaving 11 bases between the germline ends. CDR3 length equals 13 residues. The CDR3 loop reads CASSRRDGDTQYF. CDR3 DNA sequence: TGTGCCAGCAGTAGGAGGGACGGAGATACGCAGTATTTT.

This clone was observed once. CDR3 sequence reads: CASRGQGTYEQYF. DNA for the CDR3: TGTGCCAGCAGGGGGCAGGGAACCTACGAGCAGTACTTC. J is TRBJ2-7 and V is TRBV2, with a possible D match to TRBD1 (5 bases). The germline V gene has CDR1 SNHLY and CDR2 FYNNEI. V dropped 6 bases and J dropped 2 bases, with 11 bases sitting between them. The CDR3 is 13 amino acids.

The chain combines TRBV7-9 with TRBJ1-1; maybe TRBD1 (6 bases). The V gene lost 6 bases and the J gene lost 1 base, with 21 bases spanning the gap. Germline loops: CDR1 SEHNR, CDR2 FQNEAQ (reference sequence). CDR3 length equals 17 residues. DNA for the CDR3: TGTGCCAGCAGTCGATTGAGAGGACAGACGTCGAACACTGAAGCTTTCTTT. Amino acids: CASSRLRGQTSNTEAFF.

The chain has TRBV12-5 and TRBJ2-7; 9 bases map to TRBD1. The junction had 8 bases not matched to a gene; V was cut back by 3 bases and J by 2 bases. This CDR3 region has 16 residues. Germline CDR1 and CDR2: LGHNT and FRNRAP. CDR3 sequence reads: CASGLAGTGIPYEQYF. Written as DNA, the CDR3 is TGTGCTAGTGGTTTAGCCGGGACAGGGATACCCTACGAGCAGTACTTC.

The chain carries TRBV11-2 and TRBJ2-6, with D perhaps TRBD2 (5 bases). Trimming took 2 bases from V and 0 from J, leaving 5 bases between them. CDR1 is SGHAT, CDR2 FQNNGV, per germline. The CDR3 contains 15 residues. CDR3 DNA sequence: TGTGCCAGCAGCTTAACTAGCTCTGGGGCCAACGTCCTGACTTTC. Its translation: CASSLTSSGANVLTF.

V usage is TRBV14 and J usage is TRBJ2-1, with D tentatively TRBD1 (5 bases). CDR1 and CDR2 (germline): SGHDN, FVKESK. The CDR3 is 13 residues long. V was clipped by 8 bases and J by 5 bases, with 13 bases between them. The CDR3 region is CASATVGHNEQFF. The CDR3, as DNA: TGTGCCAGCGCTACCGTGGGGCACAATGAGCAGTTCTTC.

This clone appeared once. The chain uses TRBV5-6 and TRBJ1-4; possible D gene TRBD1, 6 bases. Trimming shortened V by 4 bases and J by 4 bases, and 17 bases separated the two germline ends. This CDR3 has 16 amino acids. Germline loops: CDR1 SGHDT, CDR2 YYEEEE. CDR3: CASSGGAGELNEKLFF. In nucleotides, the CDR3 is TGTGCCAGCAGCGGGGGCGCGGGGGAACTTAATGAAAAACTGTTTTTT.

The chain joins TRBV13 to TRBJ2-7; D unclear. Germline V gene data show CDR1 as PRHDT and CDR2 as FYEKMQ (reference sequence). The CDR3 extends over 12 amino acids. The V gene lost 2 bases and the J gene lost 7 bases, with 9 bases spanning the gap. The CDR3 spells CASSLLGEEQYF. The CDR3 DNA is TGTGCCAGCAGCTTACTAGGTGAGGAGCAGTACTTC.

This clone came up a few times. The chain couples TRBV18 to TRBJ1-3; no firm D call. The CDR3 length is 17 residues. CDR1 KGHSH and CDR2 LQKENI come from the germline V gene. Trimming stripped 3 bases from V and 0 bases from J, with 15 bases between. CDR3 sequence reads: CASSPEFLLSSGNTIYF. The CDR3 nucleotides are TGTGCCAGCTCACCTGAATTCCTTCTGAGCTCTGGAAACACCATATATTTT.

On this clone itself: The sample carries other DNA sequences with the same CDR3. The chain uses TRBV10-2 and TRBJ2-1; 9 bases are a match to TRBD2. Per the germline V gene, CDR1 is WSHSY and CDR2 is SAAADI. The CDR3 covers 13 residues. V lost 6 bases, J lost 3 bases, and 0 bases stayed unmatched. This CDR3 reads CASRTSGYNEQFF. The CDR3 DNA follows: TGCGCCAGCAGGACTAGCGGCTACAATGAGCAGTTCTTC.

A note on this clone: Sequence at one end of the junction differs from germline and may be a read error. This chain joins TRBV5-6 and TRBJ2-5; D gene uncertain. The CDR3 is 11 residues long. Germline V gives CDR1 SGHDT, CDR2 YYEEEE. The CDR3 DNA reads as TGTGCCAGCAGCTTGGCGGTAGATCCCCACTTC. Its translation: CASSLAVDPHF. The full variable domain, with the rest looked up from reference TRBV5-6 and TRBJ2-5, is DAGVTQSPTHLIKTRGQQVTLRCSPKSGHDTVSWYQQALGQGPQFIFQYYEEEERQRGNFPDRFSGHQFPNYSSELNVNALLLGDSALYLCASSLAVDPHFGPGTRLLVL.

The chain employs TRBV11-2 and TRBJ2-1; 10 nucleotides line up with TRBD2. The V segment lost 0 bases and the J segment 7 bases; nucleotides outside the gene matches: 3. This CDR3 contains 15 residues. Germline V gives CDR1 SGHAT, CDR2 FQNNGV. CDR3 DNA: TGTGCCAGCAGCTTAGAACTAGCGGGAAGAAATGAGCAGTTCTTC. Encoded protein: CASSLELAGRNEQFF.